These T cell receptor beta chains were read from a single sample in a study of cytomegalovirus exposure and HLA in healthy donors. Using immunoSEQ multiplex PCR, the repertoire was profiled, and TCRdb retains in-frame clones only, with some absent. Counted here are over 130,000 clones, 55% to 80% occurring once; the ten biggest clones make up 6% to 8.5%. The sample was PBMCs. These receptors all stem from a woman between 55 and 75 years old in good health and CMV-seropositive. Both conserved end residues are part of each CDR3. Each record gives: clone size, J gene, V gene, D gene, CDR3 DNA, CDR3 protein. D genes are given only for firm matches. The size entry is marked missing in some rows and otherwise reads once, few, many or a size class.

clone_size: -
j_call: TRBJ2-7
v_call: TRBV29-1
d_call: -
cdr3_nt: TGCAGCGTCAAGGGACTTCTTCCCGAGCAGTACTTC
cdr3_aa: CSVKGLLPEQYF

clone_size: few
j_call: TRBJ2-5
v_call: TRBV5-4
d_call: -
cdr3_nt: TGTGCCAGCAGCTTGGCCGTTAGGACAGATGGAACCCAGTACTTC
cdr3_aa: CASSLAVRTDGTQYF

clone_size: -
j_call: TRBJ2-1
v_call: TRBV5-4
d_call: TRBD2
cdr3_nt: TGTGCCAGCAGCTGGGCTAGCGGGCAAAATGAGCAGTTCTTC
cdr3_aa: CASSWASGQNEQFF

clone_size: -
j_call: TRBJ2-2
v_call: TRBV5-1
d_call: TRBD2
cdr3_nt: TGCGCCAGCAGCTTGGTGGCGGGAGGGACCCAAGCCGGGGAGCTGTTTTTT
cdr3_aa: CASSLVAGGTQAGELFF

clone_size: -
j_call: TRBJ2-6
v_call: TRBV7-3
d_call: -
cdr3_nt: TGTGCCAGCACCACCGGGTCTGGGGCCAACGTCCTGACTTTC
cdr3_aa: CASTTGSGANVLTF

clone_size: -
j_call: TRBJ2-7
v_call: TRBV6-5
d_call: -
cdr3_nt: TGTGCCGTAGCCGTGTCTAGCGTTACCTACGAGCAGTACTTC
cdr3_aa: CAVAVSSVTYEQYF

clone_size: -
j_call: TRBJ1-4
v_call: TRBV9
d_call: TRBD1
cdr3_nt: TGTGCCAGCAGCGTCGGGACAGGGGTGGAAAAACTGTTTTTT
cdr3_aa: CASSVGTGVEKLFF

clone_size: -
j_call: TRBJ2-6
v_call: TRBV19
d_call: -
cdr3_nt: TGTGCCAGTAGTATGTTACGGGGGGCGCATGGGGCCAACGTCCTGACTTTC
cdr3_aa: CASSMLRGAHGANVLTF

clone_size: -
j_call: TRBJ1-2
v_call: TRBV28
d_call: -
cdr3_nt: TGTGCCAGCAGTTTGGACAGTACGCTTTATGGCTACACCTTC
cdr3_aa: CASSLDSTLYGYTF

clone_size: -
j_call: TRBJ2-1
v_call: TRBV11-2
d_call: TRBD2
cdr3_nt: TGTGCCAGCAGCCCAGGACTAGCGGGAGGGATAAGCTCCTACAATGAGCAGTTCTTC
cdr3_aa: CASSPGLAGGISSYNEQFF

clone_size: -
j_call: TRBJ2-3
v_call: TRBV30
d_call: -
cdr3_nt: TGTGCCTGGAGAGTCTTAGCGTCTGCAGATACGCAGTATTTT
cdr3_aa: CAWRVLASADTQYF

clone_size: -
j_call: TRBJ1-1
v_call: TRBV25-1
d_call: -
cdr3_nt: TGTGCCAGCAGTGAGATCGACGGAGGGCCCGTTGAAGCTTTCTTT
cdr3_aa: CASSEIDGGPVEAFF

clone_size: few
j_call: TRBJ2-2
v_call: TRBV7-2
d_call: -
cdr3_nt: TGTGCCAGCAGCTTATTTGCTGTGACTACGAGCACCGGGGAGCTGTTTTTT
cdr3_aa: CASSLFAVTTSTGELFF

clone_size: few
j_call: TRBJ1-3
v_call: TRBV28
d_call: -
cdr3_nt: TGTGCCAGCAGTAATCCAGGGATATCTGGAAACACCATATATTTT
cdr3_aa: CASSNPGISGNTIYF

clone_size: -
j_call: TRBJ1-1
v_call: TRBV27
d_call: -
cdr3_nt: TGTGCCAGCAGCTCCCGGGGGGCTTACGGTGAAGCTTTCTTT
cdr3_aa: CASSSRGAYGEAFF

clone_size: -
j_call: TRBJ2-2
v_call: TRBV4-2
d_call: -
cdr3_nt: TGTGCCAGCAGCCAAGATGAACGTAGTTCCGGGGAGCTGTTTTTT
cdr3_aa: CASSQDERSSGELFF

clone_size: -
j_call: TRBJ1-2
v_call: TRBV11-2
d_call: -
cdr3_nt: TGTGCCAGCAGCTTAGCCTCAAGCCCTTCCTATGGCTACACCTTC
cdr3_aa: CASSLASSPSYGYTF

clone_size: -
j_call: TRBJ2-1
v_call: TRBV7-2
d_call: TRBD1
cdr3_nt: TGTGCCAGCAGCCGACAGGGCACGTCCTACAATGAGCAGTTCTTC
cdr3_aa: CASSRQGTSYNEQFF

clone_size: -
j_call: TRBJ2-1
v_call: TRBV6-1
d_call: TRBD2
cdr3_nt: TGTGCCAGCATCCTAGCGGGAGGGCCGAATGAGCAGTTCTTC
cdr3_aa: CASILAGGPNEQFF

clone_size: few
j_call: TRBJ1-1
v_call: TRBV5-5
d_call: -
cdr3_nt: TGTGCCAGCACCCGGAGGGAGGGGACTGAAGCTTTCTTT
cdr3_aa: CASTRREGTEAFF

clone_size: few
j_call: TRBJ2-3
v_call: TRBV5-1
d_call: -
cdr3_nt: TGCGCCAGCAGCGACCCGGGACTCAACACAGATACGCAGTATTTT
cdr3_aa: CASSDPGLNTDTQYF

clone_size: -
j_call: TRBJ2-2
v_call: TRBV27
d_call: -
cdr3_nt: TGTGCCAGCGGCGCGCGGGGCCCGAACACCGGGGAGCTGTTTTTT
cdr3_aa: CASGARGPNTGELFF

clone_size: few
j_call: TRBJ2-1
v_call: TRBV5-1
d_call: TRBD1
cdr3_nt: TGCGCCAGCACCTCTCTAGGCAGGGGGAACAATGAGCAGTTCTTC
cdr3_aa: CASTSLGRGNNEQFF

clone_size: -
j_call: TRBJ1-3
v_call: TRBV30
d_call: TRBD1
cdr3_nt: TGTGCCTGGAGTCGGACAGGCCTTATGGCGGGAAACACCATATATTTT
cdr3_aa: CAWSRTGLMAGNTIYF

clone_size: -
j_call: TRBJ2-4
v_call: TRBV5-1
d_call: -
cdr3_nt: TGCGCCAGCAGCTTGGGGAACAGGGAGGGGGCCAAAAACATTCAGTACTTC
cdr3_aa: CASSLGNREGAKNIQYF

clone_size: -
j_call: TRBJ2-6
v_call: TRBV6-1
d_call: -
cdr3_nt: TGTGCCAGCAGTGAGGGCTTCTCTGGGGCCAACGTCCTGACTTTC
cdr3_aa: CASSEGFSGANVLTF

clone_size: once
j_call: TRBJ2-2
v_call: TRBV6-1
d_call: TRBD1
cdr3_nt: TGTGCCAGCACTAGACAGGGCGATGACACCGGGGAGCTGTTTTTT
cdr3_aa: CASTRQGDDTGELFF

clone_size: -
j_call: TRBJ2-5
v_call: TRBV5-1
d_call: TRBD1
cdr3_nt: TGCGCCAGCAGCGCCACCGGGACAGTGGAGACCCAGTACTTC
cdr3_aa: CASSATGTVETQYF

clone_size: once
j_call: TRBJ1-1
v_call: TRBV13
d_call: TRBD1
cdr3_nt: TGTGCCAGCAGCCCGGGACAGGGCGGGACTGAAGCTTTCTTT
cdr3_aa: CASSPGQGGTEAFF

clone_size: few
j_call: TRBJ2-1
v_call: TRBV15
d_call: -
cdr3_nt: TGTGCCACCAGCAGAGACCGTCAGGGTAGGAATGAGCAGTTCTTC
cdr3_aa: CATSRDRQGRNEQFF

clone_size: -
j_call: TRBJ2-7
v_call: TRBV11-2
d_call: TRBD2
cdr3_nt: TGTGCCAGCAGCTTAAAGAGTCTAGCGGACCCCTACGAGCAGTACTTC
cdr3_aa: CASSLKSLADPYEQYF

clone_size: -
j_call: TRBJ1-2
v_call: TRBV9
d_call: -
cdr3_nt: TGTGCCAGCAGCGTAGACGCCAGCGTCTCCTATGGCTACACCTTC
cdr3_aa: CASSVDASVSYGYTF

clone_size: -
j_call: TRBJ1-2
v_call: TRBV4-3
d_call: -
cdr3_nt: TGCGCCAGCAGCCAAGATCGGGAGGAAACAAACGGCTACACCTTC
cdr3_aa: CASSQDREETNGYTF

clone_size: -
j_call: TRBJ2-5
v_call: TRBV28
d_call: TRBD1
cdr3_nt: TGTGCCAGCAGTTTTTTGGGACAGTCCCAAGAGACCCAGTACTTC
cdr3_aa: CASSFLGQSQETQYF

clone_size: few
j_call: TRBJ1-4
v_call: TRBV29-1
d_call: -
cdr3_nt: TGCAGCGTTGTCCCAGCAACTAATGAAAAACTGTTTTTT
cdr3_aa: CSVVPATNEKLFF

clone_size: -
j_call: TRBJ2-7
v_call: TRBV2
d_call: -
cdr3_nt: TGTGCCAGCAGCGTCCAGCGGTTATACGAGCAGTACTTC
cdr3_aa: CASSVQRLYEQYF

clone_size: -
j_call: TRBJ1-4
v_call: TRBV18
d_call: -
cdr3_nt: TGTGCCAGCTCACCTCGGACAGCCTCAACTAATGAAAAACTGTTTTTT
cdr3_aa: CASSPRTASTNEKLFF

clone_size: few
j_call: TRBJ1-5
v_call: TRBV18
d_call: -
cdr3_nt: TGTGCCAGCTCACCAGCGGCGAATCAGCCCCAGCATTTT
cdr3_aa: CASSPAANQPQHF

clone_size: -
j_call: TRBJ2-3
v_call: TRBV5-1
d_call: TRBD1
cdr3_nt: TGCGCCAGCAGCTTAGTAGGTGGAGGACAGGGGGCAGATACGCAGTATTTT
cdr3_aa: CASSLVGGGQGADTQYF

clone_size: few
j_call: TRBJ2-7
v_call: TRBV30
d_call: -
cdr3_nt: TGTGCCTGGAGTAACGGGATTTACGAGCAGTACTTC
cdr3_aa: CAWSNGIYEQYF

clone_size: few
j_call: TRBJ2-2
v_call: TRBV12-2
d_call: -
cdr3_nt: TGTGCAAGTCGCTCCCGGACAGGGTGGTTCAGAGAGCTGTTTTTT
cdr3_aa: CASRSRTGWFRELFF

clone_size: -
j_call: TRBJ2-1
v_call: TRBV7-2
d_call: -
cdr3_nt: TGTGCCAGCAGCGCTCAAGTTGAGTCCTACAATGAGCAGTTCTTC
cdr3_aa: CASSAQVESYNEQFF

clone_size: few
j_call: TRBJ2-1
v_call: TRBV19
d_call: TRBD2
cdr3_nt: TGTGCCAGTAGTCCGACTAGCGGGAGGGGATCCTACAATGAGCAGTTCTTC
cdr3_aa: CASSPTSGRGSYNEQFF

clone_size: -
j_call: TRBJ2-7
v_call: TRBV7-8
d_call: -
cdr3_nt: TGTGCCAGCAGCTTAGAAGCAGGGCGCGCCTACGAGCAGTACTTC
cdr3_aa: CASSLEAGRAYEQYF

clone_size: -
j_call: TRBJ2-3
v_call: TRBV5-4
d_call: -
cdr3_nt: TGTGCCAGCAGCTTTTCTAGCACAGATACGCAGTATTTT
cdr3_aa: CASSFSSTDTQYF

clone_size: few
j_call: TRBJ1-1
v_call: TRBV5-6
d_call: TRBD1
cdr3_nt: TGTGCCAGCAGCGGCGCGGGACAGGCGAACACTGAAGCTTTCTTT
cdr3_aa: CASSGAGQANTEAFF

clone_size: -
j_call: TRBJ2-1
v_call: TRBV5-1
d_call: TRBD1
cdr3_nt: TGCGCCAGCAACCGACAGGGGTCCTACAATGAGCAGTTCTTC
cdr3_aa: CASNRQGSYNEQFF

clone_size: few
j_call: TRBJ2-3
v_call: TRBV13
d_call: TRBD2
cdr3_nt: TGTGCCAGCAGTTTTCGGGTCGGCGGGAGTACAGATACGCAGTATTTT
cdr3_aa: CASSFRVGGSTDTQYF

clone_size: -
j_call: TRBJ2-1
v_call: TRBV4-2
d_call: TRBD2
cdr3_nt: TGTGCCAGCAGCCAAGAACTGACTAGCGGGAGGGGTAATGAGCAGTTCTTC
cdr3_aa: CASSQELTSGRGNEQFF

clone_size: -
j_call: TRBJ2-7
v_call: TRBV30
d_call: -
cdr3_nt: TGTGCCTGGACCACACAGGACTATCAATCCTACGAGCAGTACTTC
cdr3_aa: CAWTTQDYQSYEQYF

clone_size: -
j_call: TRBJ2-5
v_call: TRBV9
d_call: -
cdr3_nt: TGTGCCAGCAGCGCCGCAGGCAGCCCTATGGAGACCCAGTACTTC
cdr3_aa: CASSAAGSPMETQYF

clone_size: -
j_call: TRBJ1-2
v_call: TRBV7-9
d_call: TRBD1
cdr3_nt: TGTGCCAGCAGCCCACCCAACAGGGGAATAAACTATGGCTACACCTTC
cdr3_aa: CASSPPNRGINYGYTF

clone_size: -
j_call: TRBJ2-1
v_call: TRBV9
d_call: -
cdr3_nt: TGTGCCAGCAGCGTTAGCGGTCTCAATGAGCAGTTCTTC
cdr3_aa: CASSVSGLNEQFF

clone_size: few
j_call: TRBJ1-1
v_call: TRBV28
d_call: -
cdr3_nt: TGTGCCAGCAGTCCCCCCGCAGGTCAGAACACTGAAGCTTTCTTT
cdr3_aa: CASSPPAGQNTEAFF

clone_size: once
j_call: TRBJ1-2
v_call: TRBV6-1
d_call: TRBD1
cdr3_nt: TGTGCCAGCAGTGCACAGGGGAGTCCCGTCTTTAACTATGGCTACACCTTC
cdr3_aa: CASSAQGSPVFNYGYTF

clone_size: -
j_call: TRBJ2-7
v_call: TRBV13
d_call: TRBD2
cdr3_nt: TGTGCCAGCAGCCCGGGACTAGCCTACGAGCAGTACTTC
cdr3_aa: CASSPGLAYEQYF